This TCR beta chain was retrieved from a study of response to subunit inactivated influenza vaccine. The study's findings and limits: Only a handful of new T cells, the authors suggested, are recruited with each seasonal influenza vaccination.

One entry per CDR3 protein, called by TCRdb with MiXCR from the RT-PCR reads. The sample consists of roughly 570,000 distinct CDR3 sequences, 13% of them appearing once. Turning to this clonotype: What it binds is unknown.

This sequence was found in a man aged 50-59 years who received an inactivated influenza vaccine. Sequenced here: PBMCs from blood, sampled 35 to 45 days after vaccination.

For the CDR3, the DNA is TGTGCCAGCAGTAGTTGGGGAGGGGAAAAACTGTTTTTT. Its protein is CASSSWGGEKLFF. The chain uses TRBV28 and TRBJ1-4; the D is unclear. This CDR3 has 13 amino acids. Germline CDR1 is MDHEN and CDR2 is SYDVKM. The V end was cut by 5 bases, the J end by 8 bases, with 12 bases between.